One T cell receptor (beta chain) is described in this entry. The data were taken from a study of blood T cell repertoires in COVID-19. Study summary: Both acute and convalescent COVID-19 samples were obtained from the United States, Italy and Spain. T cells, B-cell-depleted T cells, or PBMCs supplied cDNA or gDNA.

Using immunoSEQ multiplex PCR, the repertoire was profiled, and TCRdb retains in-frame clones only, with some absent. The sample yields approximately 24,000 clones, approximately 86% seen once. V lost 6 bases and J lost 7, with 13 bases in between. Germline V lookup: CDR1 MDHEN, CDR2 SYDVKM. The CDR3 covers 12 residues. The chain is built from TRBV28 and TRBJ2-7, with D possibly TRBD1 on 5 matching bases. This clonotype was sampled from a man between 70 and 80 years old with acute or convalescent COVID-19. The sequenced sample consisted of peripheral blood. This CDR3 reads CASSLRVEEQYF. CDR3 bases: TGTGCCAGCAGCCTCAGGGTGGAGGAGCAGTACTTC.